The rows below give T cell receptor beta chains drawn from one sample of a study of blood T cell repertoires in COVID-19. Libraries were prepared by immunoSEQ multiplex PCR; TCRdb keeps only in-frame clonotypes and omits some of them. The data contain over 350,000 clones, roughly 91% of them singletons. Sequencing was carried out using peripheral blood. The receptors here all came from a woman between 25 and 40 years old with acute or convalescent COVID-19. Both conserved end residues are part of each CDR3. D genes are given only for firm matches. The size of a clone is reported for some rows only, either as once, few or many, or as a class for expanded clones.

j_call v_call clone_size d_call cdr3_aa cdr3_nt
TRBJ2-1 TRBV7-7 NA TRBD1 CASSLPGQGFNEQFF TGTGCCAGCAGCTTGCCGGGACAGGGTTTCAATGAGCAGTTCTTC
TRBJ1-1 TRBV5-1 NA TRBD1 CASSYQGVRAEAFF TGCGCCAGCAGCTATCAGGGGGTGCGGGCTGAAGCTTTCTTT
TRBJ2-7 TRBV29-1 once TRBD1 CSASIGQGYEQYF TGCAGCGCTAGTATAGGACAGGGTTACGAGCAGTACTTC
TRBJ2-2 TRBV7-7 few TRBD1 CASSPRMGQGARGGELFF TGTGCCAGCAGCCCCCGGATGGGACAGGGGGCGCGGGGCGGGGAGCTGTTTTTT
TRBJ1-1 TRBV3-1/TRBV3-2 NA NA CASSQERSGSEAFF TGTGCCAGCAGCCAAGAACGGAGCGGCTCTGAAGCTTTCTTT
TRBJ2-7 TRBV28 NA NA CASGDGKIYEQYF TGTGCCAGCGGAGACGGGAAGATCTACGAGCAGTACTTC
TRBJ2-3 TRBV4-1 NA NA CASSQDWAADTQYF TGCGCCAGCAGCCAAGACTGGGCCGCAGATACGCAGTATTTT
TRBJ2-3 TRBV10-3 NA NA CAISDRETDTQYF TGTGCCATCAGTGACAGGGAAACAGATACGCAGTATTTT
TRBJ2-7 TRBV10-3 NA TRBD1 CATGTEPEQYF TGTGCCACCGGGACAGAACCCGAGCAGTACTTC
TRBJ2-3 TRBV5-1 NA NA CASARGGADTQYF TGCGCCAGCGCAAGGGGGGGAGCAGATACGCAGTATTTT
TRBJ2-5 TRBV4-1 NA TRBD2 CASSQSGLALETQYF TGCGCCAGCAGCCAATCCGGACTAGCGCTAGAGACCCAGTACTTC
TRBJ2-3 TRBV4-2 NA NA CASSQDGGTQYF TGTGCCAGCAGCCAAGACGGAGGGACGCAGTATTTT
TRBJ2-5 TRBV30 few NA CAWNLQGWETQYF TGTGCCTGGAATTTACAGGGTTGGGAGACCCAGTACTTC
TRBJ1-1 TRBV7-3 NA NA CASSPHREGEAFF TGTGCCAGCAGCCCCCACAGGGAAGGTGAAGCTTTCTTT
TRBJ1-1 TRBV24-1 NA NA CATSDTRGSGTEAFF TGTGCCACCAGTGATACGAGGGGGTCGGGCACTGAAGCTTTCTTT
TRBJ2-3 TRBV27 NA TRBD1 CASSSPRTGGISTDTQYF TGTGCCAGCAGTTCACCTAGGACAGGGGGGATCTCCACAGATACGCAGTATTTT
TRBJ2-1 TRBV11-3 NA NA CASSTTTESSYNEQFF TGTGCCAGCAGCACAACTACGGAGAGCTCCTACAATGAGCAGTTCTTC
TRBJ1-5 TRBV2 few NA CASRGGGLSQPQHF TGTGCCAGCAGAGGAGGAGGTCTCAGTCAGCCCCAGCATTTT
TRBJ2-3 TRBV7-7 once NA CASSLRGHGTDTQYF TGTGCCAGCAGCTTACGAGGGCACGGCACAGATACGCAGTATTTT
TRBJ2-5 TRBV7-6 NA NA CASSLAPPLALREMTQYF TGTGCCAGCAGCTTAGCGCCCCCTTTAGCATTACGGGAGATGACCCAGTACTTC
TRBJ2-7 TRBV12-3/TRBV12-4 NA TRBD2 CASSFGGYEQYF TGTGCCAGCAGTTTCGGGGGGTACGAGCAGTACTTC
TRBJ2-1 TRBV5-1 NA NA CASSQEGRNNEQFF TGCGCCAGCAGCCAAGAGGGTAGGAACAATGAGCAGTTCTTC
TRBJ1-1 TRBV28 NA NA CASRSKQGKRNTEAFF TGTGCCAGCAGATCCAAACAGGGTAAGAGGAACACTGAAGCTTTCTTT